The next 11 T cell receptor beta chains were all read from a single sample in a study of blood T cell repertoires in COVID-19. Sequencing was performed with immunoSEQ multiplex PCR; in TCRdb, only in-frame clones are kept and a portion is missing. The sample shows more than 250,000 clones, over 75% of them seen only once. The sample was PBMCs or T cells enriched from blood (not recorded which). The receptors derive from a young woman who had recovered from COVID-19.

DNA for the CDR3: TGTGCCAGCAGCGTAGGACAGGGGAGTCTCTACGAGCAGTACTTC. This gives the protein CASSVGQGSLYEQYF. This chain links TRBV9 with TRBJ2-7; 8 bases align to TRBD1. V trimming: 0 bases; J trimming: 3 bases; junction bases outside the gene matches: 5. This CDR3 has 15 amino acids. In germline, CDR1 is SGDLS, CDR2 YYNGEE.

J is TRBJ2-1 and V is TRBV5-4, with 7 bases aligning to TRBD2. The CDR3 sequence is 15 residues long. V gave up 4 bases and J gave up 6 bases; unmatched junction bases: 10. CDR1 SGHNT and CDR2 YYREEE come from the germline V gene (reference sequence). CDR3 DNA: TGTGCCAGCAGCCCGGGACCCGGGGAGGGCAATGAGCAGTTCTTC. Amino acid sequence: CASSPGPGEGNEQFF.

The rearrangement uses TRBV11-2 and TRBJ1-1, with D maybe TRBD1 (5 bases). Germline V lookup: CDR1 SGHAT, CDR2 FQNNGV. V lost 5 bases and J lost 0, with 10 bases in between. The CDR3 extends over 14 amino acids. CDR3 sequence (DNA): TGTGCCAGCAGCGTGGGACTTCTGAACACTGAAGCTTTCTTT. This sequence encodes CASSVGLLNTEAFF. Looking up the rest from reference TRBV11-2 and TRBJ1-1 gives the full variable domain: EAGVAQSPRYKIIEKRQSVAFWCNPISGHATLYWYQQILGQGPKLLIQFQNNGVVDDSQLPKDRFSAERLKGVDSTLKIQPAKLEDSAVYLCASSVGLLNTEAFFGQGTRLTVV.

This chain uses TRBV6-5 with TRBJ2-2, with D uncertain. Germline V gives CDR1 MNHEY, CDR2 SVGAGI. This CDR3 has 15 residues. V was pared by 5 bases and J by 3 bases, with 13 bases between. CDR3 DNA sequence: TGTGCCAGCAGTCGAGGTCCGTCCTACACCGGGGAGCTGTTTTTT. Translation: CASSRGPSYTGELFF.

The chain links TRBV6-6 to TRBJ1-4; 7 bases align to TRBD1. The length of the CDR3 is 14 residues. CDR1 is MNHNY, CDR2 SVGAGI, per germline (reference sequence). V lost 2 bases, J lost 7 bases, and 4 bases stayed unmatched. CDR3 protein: CASSYRTGGEKLFF. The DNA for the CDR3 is TGTGCCAGCAGTTACCGGACAGGTGGTGAAAAACTGTTTTTT.

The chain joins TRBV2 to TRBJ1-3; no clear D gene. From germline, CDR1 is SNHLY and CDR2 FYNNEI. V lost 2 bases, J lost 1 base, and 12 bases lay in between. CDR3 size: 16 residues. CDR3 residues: CASSERLRHSGNTIYF. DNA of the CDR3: TGTGCCAGCAGTGAAAGATTGAGGCATTCTGGAAACACCATATATTTT.

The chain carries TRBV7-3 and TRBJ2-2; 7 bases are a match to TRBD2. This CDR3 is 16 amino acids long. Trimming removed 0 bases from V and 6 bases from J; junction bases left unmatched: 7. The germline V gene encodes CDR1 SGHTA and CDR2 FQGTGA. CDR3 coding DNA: TGTGCCAGCAGCTTAACCGTGACTAGCTTTTCCGGGGAGCTGTTTTTT. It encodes CASSLTVTSFSGELFF.

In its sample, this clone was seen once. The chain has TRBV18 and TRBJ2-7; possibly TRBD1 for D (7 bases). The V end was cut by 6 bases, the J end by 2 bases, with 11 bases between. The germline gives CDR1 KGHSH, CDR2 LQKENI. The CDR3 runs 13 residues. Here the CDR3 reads CASSRGTAYEQYF. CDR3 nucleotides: TGTGCCAGCTCCCGCGGGACAGCCTACGAGCAGTACTTC.

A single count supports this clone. CDR3: CASSFLPGTTNEKLFF. In nucleotides, the CDR3 is TGTGCCAGCAGTTTTCTCCCCGGGACAACTAATGAAAAACTGTTTTTT. The chain recombines TRBV28 with TRBJ1-4, with D unclear. Germline V gene lookup returns CDR1 MDHEN and CDR2 SYDVKM. The CDR3 is made up of 16 amino acids. V was cut by 3 bases and J by 0 bases, with 11 bases left in between.

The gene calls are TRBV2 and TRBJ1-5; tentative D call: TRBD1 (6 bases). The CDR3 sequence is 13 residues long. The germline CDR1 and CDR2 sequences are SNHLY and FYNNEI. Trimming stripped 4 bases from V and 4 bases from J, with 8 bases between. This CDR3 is CASSGTGNQPQHF. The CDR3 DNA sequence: TGTGCCAGCAGTGGCACAGGGAATCAGCCCCAGCATTTT.

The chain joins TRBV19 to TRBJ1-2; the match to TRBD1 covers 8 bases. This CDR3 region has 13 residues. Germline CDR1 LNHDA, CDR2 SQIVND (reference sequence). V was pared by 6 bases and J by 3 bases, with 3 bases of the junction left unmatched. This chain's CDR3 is CASRDRGHYGYTF. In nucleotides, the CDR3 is TGTGCCAGTAGAGACAGGGGCCACTATGGCTACACCTTC.